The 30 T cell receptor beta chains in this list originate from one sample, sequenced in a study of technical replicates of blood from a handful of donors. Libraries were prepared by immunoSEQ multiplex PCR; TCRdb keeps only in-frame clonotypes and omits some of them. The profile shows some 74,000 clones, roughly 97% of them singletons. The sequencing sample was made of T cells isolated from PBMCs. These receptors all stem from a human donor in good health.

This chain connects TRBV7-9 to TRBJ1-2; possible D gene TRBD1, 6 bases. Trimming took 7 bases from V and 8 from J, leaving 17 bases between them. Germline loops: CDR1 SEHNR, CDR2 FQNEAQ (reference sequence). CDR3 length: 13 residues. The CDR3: CASIRQELDGYTF. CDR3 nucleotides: TGTGCCAGCATCAGACAGGAATTGGACGGCTACACCTTC.

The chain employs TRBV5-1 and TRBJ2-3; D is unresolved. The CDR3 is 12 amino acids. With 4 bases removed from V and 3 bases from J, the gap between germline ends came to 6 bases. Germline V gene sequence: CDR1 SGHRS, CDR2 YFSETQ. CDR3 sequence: CASSQLTDTQYF. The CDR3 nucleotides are TGCGCCAGCAGCCAGTTAACAGATACGCAGTATTTT.

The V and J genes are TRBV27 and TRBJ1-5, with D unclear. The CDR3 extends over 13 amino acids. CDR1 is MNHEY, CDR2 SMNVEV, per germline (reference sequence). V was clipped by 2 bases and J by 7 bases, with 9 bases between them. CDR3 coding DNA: TGTGCCAGCAGTTTAATGCTACGGCAGCCCCAGCATTTT. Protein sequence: CASSLMLRQPQHF.

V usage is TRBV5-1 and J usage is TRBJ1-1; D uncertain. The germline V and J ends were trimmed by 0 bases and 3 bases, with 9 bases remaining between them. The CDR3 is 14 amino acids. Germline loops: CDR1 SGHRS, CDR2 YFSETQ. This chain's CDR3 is CASSLVLEDTEAFF. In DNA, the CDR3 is TGCGCCAGCAGCTTGGTGTTGGAGGACACTGAAGCTTTCTTT.

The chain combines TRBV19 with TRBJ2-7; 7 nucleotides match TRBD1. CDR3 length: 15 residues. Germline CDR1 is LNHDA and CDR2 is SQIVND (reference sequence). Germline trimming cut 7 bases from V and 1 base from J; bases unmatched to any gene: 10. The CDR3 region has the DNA TGTGCCAGTAAATTTCGGGACAGTACTTCCTACGAGCAGTACTTC. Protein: CASKFRDSTSYEQYF.

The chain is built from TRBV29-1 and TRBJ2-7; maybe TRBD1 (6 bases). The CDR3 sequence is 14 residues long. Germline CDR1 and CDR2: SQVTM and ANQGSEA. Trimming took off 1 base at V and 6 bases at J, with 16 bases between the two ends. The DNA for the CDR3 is TGCAGCGTTGAAGTGACAGGCGTAGGAAGCGAGCAGTACTTC. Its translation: CSVEVTGVGSEQYF.

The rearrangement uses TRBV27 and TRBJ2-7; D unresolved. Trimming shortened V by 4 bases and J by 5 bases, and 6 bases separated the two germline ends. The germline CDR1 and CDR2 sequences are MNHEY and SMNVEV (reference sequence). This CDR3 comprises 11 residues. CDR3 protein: CASSYRDEQYF. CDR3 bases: TGTGCCAGCAGTTACAGAGACGAGCAGTACTTC.

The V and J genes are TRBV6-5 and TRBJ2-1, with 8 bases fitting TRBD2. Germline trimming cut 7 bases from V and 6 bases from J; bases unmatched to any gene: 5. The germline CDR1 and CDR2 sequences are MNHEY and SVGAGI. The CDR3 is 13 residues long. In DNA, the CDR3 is TGTGCCAGCACCTGGACTAGCACCAATGAGCAGTTCTTC. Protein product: CASTWTSTNEQFF.

The CDR3 sequence is CASSPRRGAEAFF. CDR3 DNA sequence: TGTGCCAGCAGCCCACGGAGGGGCGCTGAAGCTTTCTTT. The rearrangement joins TRBV7-3 to TRBJ1-1, with D possibly matching TRBD1 (5 bases). The V end was cut by 5 bases, the J end by 6 bases, with 13 bases between. The CDR3 has 13 residues. CDR1 and CDR2 (germline): SGHTA, FQGTGA.

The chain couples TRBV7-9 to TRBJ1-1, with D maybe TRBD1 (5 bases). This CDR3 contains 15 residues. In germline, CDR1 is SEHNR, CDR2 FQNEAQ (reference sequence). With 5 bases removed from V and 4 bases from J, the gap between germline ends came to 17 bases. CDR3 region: CASSDDTQGGTEAFF. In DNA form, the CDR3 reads TGTGCCAGCAGCGACGACACCCAGGGAGGCACTGAAGCTTTCTTT.

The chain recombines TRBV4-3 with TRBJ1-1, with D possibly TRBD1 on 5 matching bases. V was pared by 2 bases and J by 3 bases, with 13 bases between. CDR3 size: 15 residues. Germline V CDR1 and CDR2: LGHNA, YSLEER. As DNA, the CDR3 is TGCGCCAGCAGCCAATTGCCAGGGTTGGACACTGAAGCTTTCTTT. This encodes CASSQLPGLDTEAFF.

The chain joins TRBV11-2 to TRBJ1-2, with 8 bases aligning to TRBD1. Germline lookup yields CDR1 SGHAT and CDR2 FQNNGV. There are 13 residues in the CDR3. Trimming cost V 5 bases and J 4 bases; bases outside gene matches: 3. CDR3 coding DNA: TGTGCCAGCAGCCGGGACAGGCTCTATGGCTACACCTTC. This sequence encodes CASSRDRLYGYTF.

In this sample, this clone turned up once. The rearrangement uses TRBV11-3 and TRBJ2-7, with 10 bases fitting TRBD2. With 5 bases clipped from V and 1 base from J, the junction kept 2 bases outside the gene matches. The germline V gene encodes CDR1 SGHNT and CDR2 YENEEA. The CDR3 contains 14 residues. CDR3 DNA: TGTGCCAGCAGCCCGACTAGCGGGTCCTACGAGCAGTACTTC. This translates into CASSPTSGSYEQYF.

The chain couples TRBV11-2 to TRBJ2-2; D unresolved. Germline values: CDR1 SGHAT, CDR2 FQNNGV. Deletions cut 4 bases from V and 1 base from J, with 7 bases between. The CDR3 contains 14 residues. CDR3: CASSWSVNTGELFF. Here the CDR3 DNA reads TGTGCCAGCAGCTGGTCAGTGAACACCGGGGAGCTGTTTTTT.

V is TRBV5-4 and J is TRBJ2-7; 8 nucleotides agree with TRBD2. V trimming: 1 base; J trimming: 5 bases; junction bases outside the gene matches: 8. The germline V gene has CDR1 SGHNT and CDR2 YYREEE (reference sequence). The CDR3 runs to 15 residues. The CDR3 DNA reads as TGTGCCAGCAGCTTGAAGAAGCGGGAGAAAGACGAGCAGTACTTC. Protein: CASSLKKREKDEQYF.

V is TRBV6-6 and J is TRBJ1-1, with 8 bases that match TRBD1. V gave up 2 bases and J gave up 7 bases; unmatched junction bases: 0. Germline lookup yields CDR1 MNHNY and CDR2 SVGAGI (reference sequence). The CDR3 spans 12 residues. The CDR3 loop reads CASSYGTGEAFF. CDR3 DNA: TGTGCCAGCAGTTACGGGACAGGTGAAGCTTTCTTT.

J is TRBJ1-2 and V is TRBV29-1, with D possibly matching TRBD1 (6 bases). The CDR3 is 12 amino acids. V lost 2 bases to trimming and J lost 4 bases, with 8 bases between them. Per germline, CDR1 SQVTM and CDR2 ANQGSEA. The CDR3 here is CSVEWTAYGYTF. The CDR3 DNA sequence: TGCAGCGTTGAATGGACAGCCTATGGCTACACCTTC.

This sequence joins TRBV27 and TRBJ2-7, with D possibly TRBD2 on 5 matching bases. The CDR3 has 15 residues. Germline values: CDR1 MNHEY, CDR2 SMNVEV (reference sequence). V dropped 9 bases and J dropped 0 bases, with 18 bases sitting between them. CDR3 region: CARLDLDLSSYEQYF. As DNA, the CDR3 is TGTGCCAGACTAGATCTCGACTTAAGCTCCTACGAGCAGTACTTC.

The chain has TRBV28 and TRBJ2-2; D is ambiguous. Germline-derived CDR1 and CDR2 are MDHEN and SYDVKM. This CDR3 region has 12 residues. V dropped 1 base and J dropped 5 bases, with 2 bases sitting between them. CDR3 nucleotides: TGTGCCAGCAGTTTATCGACCGGGGAGCTGTTTTTT. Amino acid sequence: CASSLSTGELFF.

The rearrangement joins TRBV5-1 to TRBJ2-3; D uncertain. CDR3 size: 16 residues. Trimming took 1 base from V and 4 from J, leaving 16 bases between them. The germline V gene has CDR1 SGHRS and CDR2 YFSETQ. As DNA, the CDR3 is TGCGCCAGCAGCTTGAGCCCCTCAGCCCGGGCAGATACGCAGTATTTT. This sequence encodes CASSLSPSARADTQYF.

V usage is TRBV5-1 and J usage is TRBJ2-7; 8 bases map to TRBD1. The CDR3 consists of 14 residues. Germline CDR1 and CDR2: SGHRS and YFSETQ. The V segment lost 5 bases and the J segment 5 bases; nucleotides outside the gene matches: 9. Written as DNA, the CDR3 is TGCGCCAGCAGTATCGGACAGGGTAACGACGAGCAGTACTTC. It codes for CASSIGQGNDEQYF.

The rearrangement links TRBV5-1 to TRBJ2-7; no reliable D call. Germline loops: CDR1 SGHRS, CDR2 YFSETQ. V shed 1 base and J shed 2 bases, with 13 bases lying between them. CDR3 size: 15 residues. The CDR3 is CASSLHPGWAYEQYF. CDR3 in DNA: TGCGCCAGCAGCTTGCATCCAGGCTGGGCCTACGAGCAGTACTTC.

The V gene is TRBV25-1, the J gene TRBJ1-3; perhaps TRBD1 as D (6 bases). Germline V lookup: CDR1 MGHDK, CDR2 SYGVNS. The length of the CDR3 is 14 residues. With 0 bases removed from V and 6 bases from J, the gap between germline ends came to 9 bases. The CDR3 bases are TGTGCCAGCAGTGAATACCAGGGGTCAAACACCATATATTTT. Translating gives CASSEYQGSNTIYF.

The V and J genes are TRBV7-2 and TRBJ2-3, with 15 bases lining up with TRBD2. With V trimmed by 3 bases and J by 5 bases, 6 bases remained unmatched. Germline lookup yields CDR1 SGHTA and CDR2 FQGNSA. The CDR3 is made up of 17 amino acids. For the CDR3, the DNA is TGTGCCAGCAGCTTCGGGACTAGCGGGAGGTTCGAAGATACGCAGTATTTT. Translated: CASSFGTSGRFEDTQYF.

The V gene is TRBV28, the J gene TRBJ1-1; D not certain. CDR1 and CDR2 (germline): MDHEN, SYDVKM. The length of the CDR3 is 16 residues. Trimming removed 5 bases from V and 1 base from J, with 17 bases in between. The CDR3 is CASSPPGGSGNTEAFF. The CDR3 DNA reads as TGTGCCAGCAGTCCTCCGGGCGGGTCCGGGAACACTGAAGCTTTCTTT.

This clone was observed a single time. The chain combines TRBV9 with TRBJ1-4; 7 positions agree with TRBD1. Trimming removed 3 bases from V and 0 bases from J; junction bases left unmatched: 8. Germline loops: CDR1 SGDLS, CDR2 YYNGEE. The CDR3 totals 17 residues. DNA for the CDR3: TGTGCCAGCAGCGAGGGGGGACAGTGGTCAACTAATGAAAAACTGTTTTTT. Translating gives CASSEGGQWSTNEKLFF.

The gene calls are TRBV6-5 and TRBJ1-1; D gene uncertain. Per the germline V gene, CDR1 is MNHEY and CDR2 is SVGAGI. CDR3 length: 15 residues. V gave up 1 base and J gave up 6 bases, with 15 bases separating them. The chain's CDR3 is CASSYYEGLLSEAFF. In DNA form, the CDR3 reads TGTGCCAGCAGTTACTACGAGGGCCTTCTTTCTGAAGCTTTCTTT.

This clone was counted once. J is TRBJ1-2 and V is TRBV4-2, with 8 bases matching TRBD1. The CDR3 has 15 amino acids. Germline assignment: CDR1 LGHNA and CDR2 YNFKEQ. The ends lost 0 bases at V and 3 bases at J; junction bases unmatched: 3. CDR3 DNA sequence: TGTGCCAGCAGCCAAGAAGCAGGGGGCCACTATGGCTACACCTTC. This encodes CASSQEAGGHYGYTF.

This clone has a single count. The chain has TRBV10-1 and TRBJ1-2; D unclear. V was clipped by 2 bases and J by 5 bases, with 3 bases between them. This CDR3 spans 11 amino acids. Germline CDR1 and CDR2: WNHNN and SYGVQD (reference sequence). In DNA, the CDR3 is TGCGCCAGCAGTGAGCCGTATGGCTACACCTTC. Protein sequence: CASSEPYGYTF.

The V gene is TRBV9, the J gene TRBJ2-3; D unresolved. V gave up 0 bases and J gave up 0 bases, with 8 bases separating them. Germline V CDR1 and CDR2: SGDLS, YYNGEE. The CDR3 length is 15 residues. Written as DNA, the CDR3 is TGTGCCAGCAGCGTAGGACTTACTAGCACAGATACGCAGTATTTT. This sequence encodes CASSVGLTSTDTQYF.